This T cell receptor (beta chain) comes out of a study of blood T cell repertoires in COVID-19. For the study at large: Collection of acute and convalescent COVID-19 samples took place in the United States, Italy and Spain. From T cells, B-cell-depleted T cells, or PBMCs came the material, which was cDNA or gDNA.

Per the original data handling: Reference gene primer amplification gave estimated nucleated cell counts. Sequenced by immunoSEQ multiplex PCR; TCRdb stores in-frame clones only, minus some. V, J and clone size are those of that table, while D and trimming were read from the DNA. The table lists more than 60,000 clones, 75% to 95% of them singletons. Comments on this clone: Other DNA sequences within the sample encode an identical CDR3.

The junction had 3 bases not matched to a gene; V was cut back by 0 bases and J by 3 bases. CDR1 SGDLS and CDR2 YYNGEE come from the germline V gene. The CDR3 consists of 15 residues. The sequence came from a human donor in a cohort sampled during active COVID-19. This sequence joins TRBV9 and TRBJ2-1, with TRBD1 matching over 7 bases. Sequencing was done on a sample of peripheral blood. Written as DNA, the CDR3 is TGTGCCAGCAGCGTAGCATCAGGGGGCTACAATGAGCAGTTCTTC. This gives the protein CASSVASGGYNEQFF.